Each of the 17 T cell receptor beta chains below was sequenced from the same sample in a study of cytomegalovirus exposure and HLA in healthy donors. The PCR ran on 60 Vbeta and 13 Jbeta primers. Measured with immunoSEQ multiplex PCR; TCRdb has only the in-frame clones, and not every one. The sample contains roughly 190,000 clones, more than 60% of which appear only once. The sequenced material came from PBMCs. The receptors stem from a female donor in good health and CMV-seronegative.

This clone was detected once. V usage is TRBV28 and J usage is TRBJ1-2; D is unresolved. The CDR3 sequence is 13 residues long. Germline lookup yields CDR1 MDHEN and CDR2 SYDVKM. Trimming cost V 7 bases and J 2 bases, with 11 bases left between them. The CDR3 loop is CASKRFGNYGYTF. CDR3 coding DNA: TGTGCCAGCAAGCGGTTCGGGAACTATGGCTACACCTTC.

This sequence joins TRBV19 and TRBJ2-1, with D tentatively TRBD2 (6 bases). Germline V lookup: CDR1 LNHDA, CDR2 SQIVND (reference sequence). V lost 6 bases and J 7 bases, leaving 19 bases between the germline ends. The CDR3 extends over 15 amino acids. The CDR3 here is CASSRGAWRENEQFF. The CDR3 DNA sequence: TGTGCCAGTAGCCGTGGGGCGTGGAGGGAAAATGAGCAGTTCTTC.

This clone was seen a few times. The chain carries TRBV5-5 and TRBJ2-1, with 7 bases that match TRBD1. Losses at the gene ends were 4 bases for V and 4 bases for J; bases not matched to a gene: 5. Germline V lookup: CDR1 SGHKS, CDR2 YYEKEE (reference sequence). CDR3 length: 14 amino acids. This CDR3 is CASSLTGSYNEQFF. The CDR3 DNA reads TGTGCCAGCAGCCTGACAGGGTCTTACAATGAGCAGTTCTTC.

This chain joins TRBV19 and TRBJ1-2, with 7 bases identical to TRBD1. Germline V CDR1 and CDR2: LNHDA, SQIVND (reference sequence). CDR3 size: 14 residues. With 6 bases clipped from V and 8 bases from J, the junction kept 12 bases outside the gene matches. CDR3 in DNA: TGTGCCAGTAGCCGAGACAGGGAAGGTGAGGGCTACACCTTC. Amino acids: CASSRDREGEGYTF.

The rearrangement uses TRBV4-3 and TRBJ1-5; D is perhaps TRBD1 (5 bases). Germline values: CDR1 LGHNA, CDR2 YSLEER. V lost 2 bases and J 4 bases, leaving 12 bases between the germline ends. The CDR3 contains 15 residues. The CDR3 sequence is CASSQLIGGNQPQHF. For the CDR3, the DNA is TGCGCCAGCAGCCAACTCATTGGGGGGAATCAGCCCCAGCATTTT.

The chain combines TRBV6-6 with TRBJ1-2; 9 bases line up with TRBD1. V lost 1 base, J lost 4 bases, and 4 bases stayed unmatched. This CDR3 region has 15 residues. CDR1 MNHNY and CDR2 SVGAGI come from the germline V gene (reference sequence). The CDR3 spells CASSYLTGGSYGYTF. In DNA, the CDR3 is TGTGCCAGCAGTTACTTGACAGGGGGAAGCTATGGCTACACCTTC.

The chain joins TRBV28 to TRBJ1-5; D is uncertain. Trimming shortened V by 6 bases and J by 3 bases, and 9 bases separated the two germline ends. The CDR3 has 13 amino acids. Germline CDR1 is MDHEN and CDR2 is SYDVKM. The CDR3 coding sequence is TGTGCCAGCAGGGGCAGTATCAATCAGCCCCAGCATTTT. Translated: CASRGSINQPQHF.

The chain combines TRBV6-5 with TRBJ2-7; TRBD1 is a possible D gene (5 bases). Per the germline V gene, CDR1 is MNHEY and CDR2 is SVGAGI. V was trimmed by 2 bases and J by 4 bases, leaving 12 bases between them. The CDR3 is 14 residues long. The CDR3 protein is CASSYVAGRYEQYF. The CDR3 DNA reads as TGTGCCAGCAGTTACGTCGCAGGGCGGTACGAGCAGTACTTC.

The rearrangement joins TRBV19 to TRBJ2-1; 8 nucleotides align to TRBD1. V was pared by 3 bases and J by 5 bases, with 6 bases of the junction left unmatched. This CDR3 has 15 residues. Germline V lookup: CDR1 LNHDA, CDR2 SQIVND (reference sequence). The CDR3 sequence: CASSMGGQVNNEQFF. The CDR3 DNA reads TGTGCCAGTAGTATGGGGGGACAGGTTAACAATGAGCAGTTCTTC.

The genes are TRBV11-2 and TRBJ1-2; 7 bases are shared with TRBD1. The CDR3 covers 15 residues. From germline, CDR1 is SGHAT and CDR2 FQNNGV. The ends lost 1 base at V and 4 bases at J; junction bases unmatched: 6. The CDR3 protein is CASSLVPGTVYGYTF. CDR3 sequence (DNA): TGTGCCAGCAGCTTAGTCCCCGGGACAGTCTATGGCTACACCTTC.

The rearrangement uses TRBV6-5 and TRBJ2-7; 9 nucleotides agree with TRBD1. This CDR3 contains 14 residues. V shed 6 bases and J 3 bases; nucleotides not matched to a gene: 6. CDR1 and CDR2 from the germline V gene are MNHEY and SVGAGI. The CDR3 bases are TGTGCCAGCAGCCGCCGGGACAGGGTCTACGAGCAGTACTTC. Residues: CASSRRDRVYEQYF.

This chain connects TRBV5-1 to TRBJ2-1; TRBD2 matches 10 bases. CDR1 is SGHRS, CDR2 YFSETQ, per germline. The CDR3 runs 15 residues. After removal of 0 bases from V and 8 bases from J, the junction contained 5 bases not matched to a gene. In nucleotides, the CDR3 is TGCGCCAGCAGCTTGGTATTAGCGGGAGGAGATGAGCAGTTCTTC. It specifies CASSLVLAGGDEQFF.

The chain employs TRBV5-1 and TRBJ2-1, with 15 bases that match TRBD2. The CDR3 runs 19 residues. J lost 0 bases, V lost 4 bases, and 8 bases had no gene match. From germline, CDR1 is SGHRS and CDR2 YFSETQ. The CDR3 sequence is CASSAGLAGGTSSYNEQFF. Here the CDR3 DNA reads TGCGCCAGCAGCGCGGGACTAGCGGGAGGAACGAGCTCCTACAATGAGCAGTTCTTC.

The table lists this clone with a few counts. The chain employs TRBV19 and TRBJ1-2, with D tentatively TRBD1 (6 bases). CDR3 size: 16 residues. Germline assignment: CDR1 LNHDA and CDR2 SQIVND (reference sequence). The V gene lost 6 bases and the J gene lost 2 bases, with 19 bases spanning the gap. The CDR3 spells CASSHPDRDKNYGYTF. CDR3 in DNA: TGTGCCAGTAGCCACCCCGACCGGGACAAAAACTATGGCTACACCTTC.

A word on this clone: A junction boundary mismatches the germline segment, possibly from a read error. The rearrangement uses TRBV5-6 and TRBJ1-3; possibly TRBD1 for D (6 bases). The CDR3 extends over 16 amino acids. CDR1 is SGHDT, CDR2 YYEEEE, per germline. CDR3 amino acids: CASSLLGHRSGSTIYF. The CDR3 coding sequence is TGTGCCAGCAGCTTGTTGGGACACCGCTCTGGAAGCACCATATATTTT. Drawing the rest from reference TRBV5-6 and TRBJ1-3, the complete variable domain is DAGVTQSPTHLIKTRGQQVTLRCSPKSGHDTVSWYQQALGQGPQFIFQYYEEEERQRGNFPDRFSGHQFPNYSSELNVNALLLGDSALYLCASSLLGHRSGSTIYFGEGSWLTVV.

Here the CDR3 reads CASRESGRTGELFF. DNA for the CDR3: TGTGCCAGCAGGGAAAGCGGGAGGACCGGGGAGCTGTTTTTT. This rearrangement joins TRBV7-9 to TRBJ2-2; 9 bases are a match to TRBD2. The germline V gene has CDR1 SEHNR and CDR2 FQNEAQ (reference sequence). The CDR3 is made up of 14 amino acids. V lost 6 bases and J lost 5; bases outside the gene matches: 4.

V and J are TRBV6-1 and TRBJ2-7; 8 bases are a match to TRBD1. Germline V lookup: CDR1 MNHNS, CDR2 SASEGT. V was pared by 3 bases and J by 0 bases, with 4 bases of the junction left unmatched. This CDR3 has 15 amino acids. The CDR3 nucleotides are TGTGCCAGCAGTGACCCGGGACAGGTCTCCTACGAGCAGTACTTC. It yields the protein CASSDPGQVSYEQYF.